The rows below give T cell receptor beta chains drawn from one sample of a study of T cell changes during pregnancy in multiple sclerosis. Only in-frame clones appear in the TCRdb table, and some are missing; sequencing was by immunoSEQ multiplex PCR. The data show 35,000 to 50,000 clones, with over 90% seen just once and about 7% held by the top ten. The material was CD8+ T cells from peripheral blood mononuclear cells, obtained in the third trimester of pregnancy. These receptor sequences come from a female donor with multiple sclerosis, enrolled in a pregnancy study. The conserved cysteine and the conserved F or W are not part of the CDR3 here. The order of the fields is V gene, J gene, CDR3 protein.

>TRBV4-3|-
ASSQAGTEEEYEQY
>TRBV4-1|TRBJ2-7
ASSQSPGLYEQY
>TRBV9|TRBJ2-1
ASSEGLAGGDNEQF
>TRBV11-3|TRBJ2-2
ASGVGGGTGELF
>TRBV6-4|TRBJ2-3
ASSELAGSTDTQY
>TRBV9|TRBJ2-7
ASSVGGGYDYEQY
>TRBV4-2|TRBJ1-2
ASSQEGQKEGYT
>TRBV19|TRBJ1-1
ASSIGSGMNTEAF
>TRBV20-1|TRBJ2-7
SAYLRYEQY
>TRBV7-8|TRBJ2-1
ASSLVPGLADSYNEQF
>TRBV5-6|TRBJ2-5
ASSLEQGGETQY
>TRBV7-9|TRBJ2-3
ASSLAREIADTQY
>TRBV19|TRBJ1-2
ASSYQGGGYT
>TRBV9|TRBJ1-4
ASSVGDREREKLF
>TRBV7-9|TRBJ2-3
ASSPGGESGRLDTQY
>TRBV7-2|TRBJ2-3
ASSLAGGSGNTQY
>TRBV7-9|TRBJ1-2
ASSSDSYGYT
>TRBV10-3|TRBJ1-1
AISDPGQVLVGAF
>TRBV16|TRBJ2-3
ASSLLGGSTDTQY
>TRBV13|TRBJ2-7
ASSFGSSSEQY
>TRBV27|TRBJ2-1
ASSQWTSGGASSYNEQF
>TRBV27|TRBJ2-7
ASGRSGLTYEQY
>TRBV2|TRBJ1-2
ASRDRQGFFYGYT
>TRBV9|TRBJ2-7
ASSVTGGEQY
>TRBV30|TRBJ2-7
AWSVLLGQGAYEQY
>TRBV9|TRBJ2-1
ASSVRDSYNEQF
>TRBV29-1|TRBJ2-1
SVEDGNRLVYNEQF
>TRBV4-3|TRBJ1-1
ASSQDVEGTEAF
>TRBV19|TRBJ1-5
ASLSHWDSFNQPQH
>TRBV28|TRBJ2-5
ASNKGVETQY
>TRBV10-3|TRBJ2-1
AISESTSEDNEQF
>TRBV5-4|TRBJ2-2
ASSLRGSSTGELF
>TRBV4-1|TRBJ2-7
ASSQVREGLAGDYEQY
>TRBV2|TRBJ2-1
ASKEYYNEQF
>TRBV6-5|TRBJ2-7
ASSSGGEGPYEQY
>TRBV4-2|TRBJ2-2
ASSQEGGGDYLNTGELF
>TRBV19|TRBJ2-5
ASSIGLAGQTQY
>TRBV7-9|TRBJ2-7
ASEKQGYEQY
>TRBV30|TRBJ1-1
AWSPPEGGTEAF
>TRBV13|TRBJ2-3
ASSPPSTDTQY
>TRBV7-8|TRBJ2-7
ASSLVVGDRLTYEQY
>TRBV7-9|TRBJ2-6
ASSPSTGSPGANVLT
>TRBV6-5|TRBJ2-1
ATKTRRGGNEQF
>TRBV5-1|TRBJ2-2
ASSSGLAGAGGTGELF
>TRBV2|TRBJ1-2
ASSESFRDNGGYT
>TRBV30|TRBJ2-3
AWLLAEASTDTQY
>TRBV6-4|TRBJ2-5
ASSESSGGGLETQY
>TRBV27|TRBJ1-2
ATWGQGIHYGYT
>TRBV28|TRBJ1-2
ASSLLGELNYGYT
>TRBV27|TRBJ1-1
ASSLGRGTEAF